Listed here are 10 T cell receptor beta chains from one sample, sequenced in a study of blood T cells in healthy people across ages (dated by TCRdb to between 2014 and 2016). The protocol used for the library was 5' RACE. Data came from an Illumina HiSeq 2500. A second PCR of 7 to 11 cycles was performed with a sample-barcoded 5' primer and a J-beta primer mix. The raw public data were reprocessed by TCRdb itself: fastp quality trimming at Q25, MiXCR clonotype calling, in-frame beta chains only. Merged by CDR3 protein, the rows form single entries marked with the most common genes and DNA. Present in this sample are around 1,500,000 distinct CDR3 sequences, approximately 42% of which were seen just once. Approximately 7.9% of the sample goes to the ten largest clones. The sample taken for sequencing was blood. All receptors come from a woman aged 18-35 years in good health.

The V and J genes are TRBV20-1 and TRBJ1-5; tentatively, D is TRBD1 (5 bases). Germline values: CDR1 DFQATT, CDR2 SNEGSKA (reference sequence). V lost 0 bases and J 0 bases, leaving 15 bases between the germline ends. This CDR3 has 17 amino acids. The DNA for the CDR3 is TGCAGTGCTAGAGAATGGGGGGGAACCTTTAGCAATCAGCCCCAGCATTTT. This gives the protein CSAREWGGTFSNQPQHF.

This clonotype appeared a single time. This rearrangement joins TRBV3-1 to TRBJ1-2; 7 bases line up with TRBD1. The germline V gene encodes CDR1 LGHDT and CDR2 YNNKEL (reference sequence). There are 14 residues in the CDR3. V trimming: 4 bases; J trimming: 3 bases; junction bases outside the gene matches: 5. CDR3 sequence (DNA): TGTGCCAGCAGCCCTTGGCAGGGGGACTATGGCTACACCTTC. It yields the protein CASSPWQGDYGYTF.

This chain links TRBV14 with TRBJ1-6; maybe TRBD1 (5 bases). From germline, CDR1 is SGHDN and CDR2 FVKESK. This CDR3 region has 16 residues. The V gene lost 2 bases and the J gene lost 6 bases, with 14 bases spanning the gap. DNA for the CDR3: TGTGCCAGCAGCCAACGGGCCTGGGGCTCTAATTCACCCCTCCACTTT. As protein: CASSQRAWGSNSPLHF.

The rearrangement uses TRBV12-3 or TRBV12-4 and TRBJ1-1, with D unresolved. With 1 base removed from V and 7 bases from J, the gap between germline ends came to 4 bases. This CDR3 is 11 amino acids long. CDR3 in amino acids: CASSLVNEAFF. CDR3 nucleotide sequence: TGTGCCAGCAGTTTAGTAAATGAAGCTTTCTTT.

The chain links TRBV5-6 to TRBJ2-5; TRBD1 agrees at 7 bases. Germline values: CDR1 SGHDT, CDR2 YYEEEE. V was clipped by 5 bases and J by 0 bases; unmatched bases: 7. This CDR3 is 15 amino acids long. Here the CDR3 DNA reads TGTGCCAGCAGTACCCGACAGGGCCACCAAGAGACCCAGTACTTC. Amino acid sequence: CASSTRQGHQETQYF.

The chain employs TRBV3-1 and TRBJ1-1; D gene ambiguous. Germline values: CDR1 LGHDT, CDR2 YNNKEL (reference sequence). The CDR3 loop spans 14 amino acids. V gave up 2 bases and J gave up 3 bases, with 10 bases separating them. DNA of the CDR3: TGTGCCAGCAGCCAAAAGGAAGATTACACTGAAGCTTTCTTT. Translation gives CASSQKEDYTEAFF.

The V and J genes are TRBV2 and TRBJ2-7; 10 bases agree with TRBD2. Germline V gives CDR1 SNHLY, CDR2 FYNNEI. The CDR3 contains 15 residues. The V segment lost 3 bases and the J segment 12 bases; nucleotides outside the gene matches: 14. The CDR3 DNA follows: TGTGCCAGCAGTGACTCCGTTGGGCTAGCGGGGGAAAGGTACTTC. Amino acid sequence: CASSDSVGLAGERYF.

This clonotype was found a few times. The chain is built from TRBV29-1 and TRBJ2-3, with 7 bases lining up with TRBD1. The CDR3 consists of 16 residues. The germline V gene has CDR1 SQVTM and CDR2 ANQGSEA. Trimming removed 1 base from V and 3 bases from J; junction bases left unmatched: 10. The DNA of the CDR3 is TGCAGCGTTGAAGGCCACAGGGGAAAGAAGACAGATACGCAGTATTTT. Protein sequence: CSVEGHRGKKTDTQYF.

This clonotype was observed a handful of times. The rearrangement joins TRBV7-6 to TRBJ1-6; tentatively, D is TRBD1 (5 bases). The CDR3 loop spans 16 amino acids. V shed 1 base and J shed 7 bases, with 14 bases lying between them. CDR1 and CDR2 from the germline V gene are SGHVS and FNYEAQ. In DNA form, the CDR3 reads TGTGCCAGCAGCTTAGAACAGGACACTTCAAATTCACCCCTCCACTTT. Translation: CASSLEQDTSNSPLHF.

This clonotype was seen a handful of times. The chain couples TRBV5-1 to TRBJ2-1; D might be TRBD2 (5 bases). The CDR3 consists of 12 residues. From germline, CDR1 is SGHRS and CDR2 YFSETQ. The germline V and J ends were trimmed by 3 bases and 8 bases, with 9 bases remaining between them. The CDR3 coding sequence is TGCGCCAGCAGCTCAAGCGGCCATGAGCAGTTCTTC. Protein product: CASSSSGHEQFF. Full variable domain (outside the CDR3, taken from reference TRBV5-1 and TRBJ2-1): KAGVTQTPRYLIKTRGQQVTLSCSPISGHRSVSWYQQTPGQGLQFLFEYFSETQRNKGNFPGRFSGRQFSNSRSEMNVSTLELGDSALYLCASSSSGHEQFFGPGTRLTVL.